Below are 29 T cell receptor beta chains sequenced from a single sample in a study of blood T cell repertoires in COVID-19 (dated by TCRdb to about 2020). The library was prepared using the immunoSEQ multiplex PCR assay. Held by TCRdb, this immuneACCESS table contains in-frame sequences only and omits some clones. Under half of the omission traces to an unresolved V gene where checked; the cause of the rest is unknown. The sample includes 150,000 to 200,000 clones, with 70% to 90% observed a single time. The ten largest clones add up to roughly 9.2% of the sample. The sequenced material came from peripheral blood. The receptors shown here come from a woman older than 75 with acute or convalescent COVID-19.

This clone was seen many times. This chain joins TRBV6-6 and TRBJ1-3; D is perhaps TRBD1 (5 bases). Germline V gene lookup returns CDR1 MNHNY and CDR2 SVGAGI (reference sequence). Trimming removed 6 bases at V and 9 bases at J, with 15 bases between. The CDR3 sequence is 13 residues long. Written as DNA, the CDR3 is TGTGCCAGCAGCCGCGGACAAGGAGCCACCATATATTTT. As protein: CASSRGQGATIYF.

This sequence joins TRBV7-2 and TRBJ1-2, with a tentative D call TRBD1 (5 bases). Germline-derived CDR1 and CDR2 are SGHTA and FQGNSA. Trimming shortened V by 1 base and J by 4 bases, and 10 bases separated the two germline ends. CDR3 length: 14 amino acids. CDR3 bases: TGTGCCAGCAGCTTAGTCAGGGAAACCTATGGCTACACCTTC. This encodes CASSLVRETYGYTF.

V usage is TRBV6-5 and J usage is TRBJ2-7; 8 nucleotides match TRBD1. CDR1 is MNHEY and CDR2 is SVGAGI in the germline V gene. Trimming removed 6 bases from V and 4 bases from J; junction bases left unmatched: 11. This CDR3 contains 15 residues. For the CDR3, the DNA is TGTGCCAGCAGCGCGCAGGGGGCGTCGCAATACGAGCAGTACTTC. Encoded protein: CASSAQGASQYEQYF.

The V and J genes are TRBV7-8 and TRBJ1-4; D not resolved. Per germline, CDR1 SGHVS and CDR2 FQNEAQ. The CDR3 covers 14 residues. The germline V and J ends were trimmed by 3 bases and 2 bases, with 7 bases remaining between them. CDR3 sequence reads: CASSFAGTNEKLFF. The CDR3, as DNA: TGTGCCAGCAGCTTTGCGGGGACTAATGAAAAACTGTTTTTT.

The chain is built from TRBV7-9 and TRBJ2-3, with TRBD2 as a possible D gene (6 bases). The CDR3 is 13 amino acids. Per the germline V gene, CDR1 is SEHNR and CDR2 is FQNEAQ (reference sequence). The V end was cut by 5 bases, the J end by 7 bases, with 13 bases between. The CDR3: CASSQRSGYTQYF. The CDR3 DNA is TGTGCCAGCAGCCAGAGAAGCGGGTATACGCAGTATTTT.

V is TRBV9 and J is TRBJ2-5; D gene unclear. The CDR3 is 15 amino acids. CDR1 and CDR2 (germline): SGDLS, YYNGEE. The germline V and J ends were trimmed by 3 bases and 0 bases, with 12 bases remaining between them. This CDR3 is CASSAGIGDQETQYF. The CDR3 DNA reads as TGTGCCAGCAGCGCAGGCATCGGCGACCAAGAGACCCAGTACTTC.

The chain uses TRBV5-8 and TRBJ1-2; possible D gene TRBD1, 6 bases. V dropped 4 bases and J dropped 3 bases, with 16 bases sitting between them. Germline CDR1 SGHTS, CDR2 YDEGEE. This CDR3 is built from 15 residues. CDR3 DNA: TGTGCCAGCAGCCTCGGACAGCCCGGGGACTATGGCTACACCTTC. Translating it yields CASSLGQPGDYGYTF. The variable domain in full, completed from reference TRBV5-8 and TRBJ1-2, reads EAGVTQSPTHLIKTRGQQATLRCSPISGHTSVYWYQQALGLGLQFLLWYDEGEERNRGNFPPRFSGRQFPNYSSELNVNALELEDSALYLCASSLGQPGDYGYTFGSGTRLTVV.

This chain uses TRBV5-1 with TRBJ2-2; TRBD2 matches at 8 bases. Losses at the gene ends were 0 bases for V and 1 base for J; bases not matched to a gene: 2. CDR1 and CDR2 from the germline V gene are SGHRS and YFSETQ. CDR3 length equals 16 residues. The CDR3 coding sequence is TGCGCCAGCAGCTTGGGGCTAGCGGGGAACACCGGGGAGCTGTTTTTT. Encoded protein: CASSLGLAGNTGELFF.

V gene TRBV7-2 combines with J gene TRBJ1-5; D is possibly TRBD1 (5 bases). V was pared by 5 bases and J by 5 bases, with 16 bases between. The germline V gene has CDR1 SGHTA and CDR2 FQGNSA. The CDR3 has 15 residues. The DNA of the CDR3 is TGTGCCAGCAGCCAGGATTCGTGGGGGGATCAGCCCCAGCATTTT. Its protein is CASSQDSWGDQPQHF.

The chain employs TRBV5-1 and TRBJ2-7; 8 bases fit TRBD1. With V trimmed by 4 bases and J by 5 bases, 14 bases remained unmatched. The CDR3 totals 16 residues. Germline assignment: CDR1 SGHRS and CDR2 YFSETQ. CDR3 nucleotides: TGCGCCAGCAGCGTGGAGTTCAGGGGGCCTAAGGACGAGCAGTACTTC. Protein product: CASSVEFRGPKDEQYF.

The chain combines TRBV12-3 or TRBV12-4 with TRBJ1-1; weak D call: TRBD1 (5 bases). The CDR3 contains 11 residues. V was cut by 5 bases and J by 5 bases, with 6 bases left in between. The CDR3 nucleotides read TGTGCCAGCAGTCCAGGGACTGAAGCTTTCTTT. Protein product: CASSPGTEAFF.

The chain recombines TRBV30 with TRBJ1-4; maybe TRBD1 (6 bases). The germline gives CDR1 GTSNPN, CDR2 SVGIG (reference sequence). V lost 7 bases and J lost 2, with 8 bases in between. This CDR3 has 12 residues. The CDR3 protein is CASGGTNEKLFF. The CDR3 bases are TGTGCCTCGGGGGGCACTAATGAAAAACTGTTTTTT.

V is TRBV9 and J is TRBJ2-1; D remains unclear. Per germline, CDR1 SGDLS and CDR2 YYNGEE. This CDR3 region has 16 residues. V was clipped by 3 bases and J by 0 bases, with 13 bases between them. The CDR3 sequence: CASSAPPQSSYNEQFF. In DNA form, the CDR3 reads TGTGCCAGCAGCGCCCCCCCACAGAGCTCCTACAATGAGCAGTTCTTC.

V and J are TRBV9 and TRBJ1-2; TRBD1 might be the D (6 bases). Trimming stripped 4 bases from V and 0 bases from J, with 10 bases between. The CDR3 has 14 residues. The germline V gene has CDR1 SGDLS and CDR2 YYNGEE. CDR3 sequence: CASSPGAANYGYTF. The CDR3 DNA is TGTGCCAGCAGCCCAGGGGCAGCTAACTATGGCTACACCTTC.

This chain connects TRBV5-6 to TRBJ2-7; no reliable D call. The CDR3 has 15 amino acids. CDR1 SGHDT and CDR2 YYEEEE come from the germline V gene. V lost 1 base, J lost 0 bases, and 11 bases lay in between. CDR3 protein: CASSLTIRISYEQYF. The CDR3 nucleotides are TGTGCCAGCAGCTTGACTATAAGAATCTCCTACGAGCAGTACTTC.

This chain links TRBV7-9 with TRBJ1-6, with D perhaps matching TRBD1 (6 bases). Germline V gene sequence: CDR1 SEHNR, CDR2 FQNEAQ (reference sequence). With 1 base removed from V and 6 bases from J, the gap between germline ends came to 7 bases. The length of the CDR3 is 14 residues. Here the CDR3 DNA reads TGTGCCAGCAGCTTAGGCAGGGGTAATTCACCCCTCCACTTT. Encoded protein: CASSLGRGNSPLHF.

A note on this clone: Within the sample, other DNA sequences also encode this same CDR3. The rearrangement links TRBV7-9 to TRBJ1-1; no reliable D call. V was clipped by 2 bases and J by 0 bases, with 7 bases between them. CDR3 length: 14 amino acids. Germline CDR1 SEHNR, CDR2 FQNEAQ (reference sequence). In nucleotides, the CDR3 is TGTGCCAGCAGCTTACTCCTCCTGAACACTGAAGCTTTCTTT. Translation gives CASSLLLLNTEAFF.

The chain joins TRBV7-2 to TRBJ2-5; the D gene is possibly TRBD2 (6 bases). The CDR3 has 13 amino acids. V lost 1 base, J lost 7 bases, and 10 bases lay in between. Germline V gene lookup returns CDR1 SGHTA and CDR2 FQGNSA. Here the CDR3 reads CASSLGLEGTQYF. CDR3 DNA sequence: TGTGCCAGCAGCTTAGGACTAGAAGGGACCCAGTACTTC.

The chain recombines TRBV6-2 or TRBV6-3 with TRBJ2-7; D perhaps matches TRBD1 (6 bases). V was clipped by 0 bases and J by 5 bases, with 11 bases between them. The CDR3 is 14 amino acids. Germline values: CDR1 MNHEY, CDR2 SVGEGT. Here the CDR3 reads CASSYSDRSHEQYF. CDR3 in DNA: TGTGCCAGCAGTTACTCCGACAGGTCCCACGAGCAGTACTTC.

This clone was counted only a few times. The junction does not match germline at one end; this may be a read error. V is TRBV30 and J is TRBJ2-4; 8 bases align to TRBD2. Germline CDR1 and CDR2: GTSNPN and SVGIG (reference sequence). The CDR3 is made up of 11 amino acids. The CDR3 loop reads CAWSTGGRRNF. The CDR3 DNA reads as TGTGCCTGGAGTACGGGAGGGAGGCGGAACTTC.

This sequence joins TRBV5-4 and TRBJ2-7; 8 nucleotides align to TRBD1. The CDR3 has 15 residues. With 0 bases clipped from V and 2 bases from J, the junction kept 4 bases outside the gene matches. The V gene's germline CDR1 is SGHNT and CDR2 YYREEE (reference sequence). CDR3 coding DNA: TGTGCCAGCAGCTTGGGTGGACAGGGACCCTACGAGCAGTACTTC. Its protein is CASSLGGQGPYEQYF.

The CDR3 DNA is TGTGCCACCAGTGACCAAGACAGGGTCGGCGGCTACACCTTC. This codes for CATSDQDRVGGYTF. The rearrangement joins TRBV24-1 to TRBJ1-2; 7 bases agree with TRBD1. The CDR3 contains 14 residues. Germline V lookup: CDR1 KGHDR, CDR2 SFDVKD. V shed 4 bases and J 8 bases; nucleotides not matched to a gene: 9.

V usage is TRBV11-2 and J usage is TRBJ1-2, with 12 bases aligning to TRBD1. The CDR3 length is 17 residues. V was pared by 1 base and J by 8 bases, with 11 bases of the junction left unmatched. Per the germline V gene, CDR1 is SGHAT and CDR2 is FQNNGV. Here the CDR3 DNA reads TGTGCCAGCAGCTTAGGTGGGACAGGGGGCGCTTGGCGCGGCTACACCTTC. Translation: CASSLGGTGGAWRGYTF.

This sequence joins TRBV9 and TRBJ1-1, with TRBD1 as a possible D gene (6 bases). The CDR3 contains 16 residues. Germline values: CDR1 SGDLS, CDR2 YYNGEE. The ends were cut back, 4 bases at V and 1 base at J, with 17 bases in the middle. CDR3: CASSPPGRGANTEAFF. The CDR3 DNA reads TGTGCCAGCAGCCCACCAGGGCGGGGGGCGAACACTGAAGCTTTCTTT.

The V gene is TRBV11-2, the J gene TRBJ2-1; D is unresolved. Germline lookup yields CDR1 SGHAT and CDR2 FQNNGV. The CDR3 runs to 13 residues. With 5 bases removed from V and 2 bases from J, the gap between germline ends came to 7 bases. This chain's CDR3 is CASSLTPYNEQFF. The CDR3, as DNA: TGTGCCAGCAGCCTTACACCCTACAATGAGCAGTTCTTC.

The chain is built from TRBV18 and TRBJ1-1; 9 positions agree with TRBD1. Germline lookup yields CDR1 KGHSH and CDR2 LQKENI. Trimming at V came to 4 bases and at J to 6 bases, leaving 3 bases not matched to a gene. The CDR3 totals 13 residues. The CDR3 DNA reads TGTGCCAGCTCACTCGACAGGGGGGCTGAAGCTTTCTTT. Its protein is CASSLDRGAEAFF. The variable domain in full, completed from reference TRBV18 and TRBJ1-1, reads NAGVMQNPRHLVRRRGQEARLRCSPMKGHSHVYWYRQLPEEGLKFMVYLQKENIIDESGMPKERFSAEFPKEGPSILRIQQVVRGDSAAYFCASSLDRGAEAFFGQGTRLTVV.

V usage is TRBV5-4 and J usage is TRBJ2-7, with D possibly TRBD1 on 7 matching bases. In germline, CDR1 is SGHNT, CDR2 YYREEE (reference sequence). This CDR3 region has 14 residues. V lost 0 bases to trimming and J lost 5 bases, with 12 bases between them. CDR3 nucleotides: TGTGCCAGCAGCTTGGGCAGGGGGACTGACGAGCAGTACTTC. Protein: CASSLGRGTDEQYF.

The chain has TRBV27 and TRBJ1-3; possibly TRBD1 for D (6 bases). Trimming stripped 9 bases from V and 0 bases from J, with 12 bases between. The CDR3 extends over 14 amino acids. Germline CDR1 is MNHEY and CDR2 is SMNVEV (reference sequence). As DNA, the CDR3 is TGTGCCAGGAGTACAGGGAACTCTGGAAACACCATATATTTT. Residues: CARSTGNSGNTIYF.

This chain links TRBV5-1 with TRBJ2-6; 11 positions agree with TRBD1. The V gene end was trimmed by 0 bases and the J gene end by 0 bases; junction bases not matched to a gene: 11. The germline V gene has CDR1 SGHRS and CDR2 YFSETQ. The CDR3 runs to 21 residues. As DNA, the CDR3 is TGCGCCAGCAGCTTGGCAGGACAGGGGGCGTTTGTTCCCTCTGGGGCCAACGTCCTGACTTTC. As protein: CASSLAGQGAFVPSGANVLTF.